The clone carrying this T cell receptor beta chain was observed a single time. Trimming took 1 base from V and 6 from J, leaving 12 bases between them. Per the germline V gene, CDR1 is SEHNR and CDR2 is FQNEAQ (reference sequence). This CDR3 spans 14 amino acids. This sample is drawn from a study of technical replicates of blood from a handful of donors. TCRdb keeps only in-frame clones here, not all; method: immunoSEQ multiplex PCR. The data contain some 73,000 clones, 85% to 95% of them singletons. The clonotype was recovered from a human donor in good health. Some clones in this sample may be carry-over from other donors' samples. The sample taken for sequencing was PBMCs. The chain links TRBV7-9 to TRBJ2-5, with D hard to call. The CDR3 DNA sequence: TGTGCCAGCAGCTTAGTGTCGGCGGTACAGACCCAGTACTTC. As protein: CASSLVSAVQTQYF.